These T cell receptor beta chains were read from a single sample in a study of blood T cell repertoires in COVID-19. Only in-frame clones appear in the TCRdb table, and some are missing; sequencing was by immunoSEQ multiplex PCR. Of about 150,000 clones in the sample, roughly four fifths are singletons; the top ten hold roughly 13%. The sequencing input was peripheral blood. The receptors originated from a man between 65 and 85 years old who had recovered from COVID-19. CDR3s include the opening cysteine and the closing phenylalanine or tryptophan. The order of the fields is J gene, V gene, D gene, CDR3 length, clone size, CDR3 DNA, CDR3 protein. A D gene is named only where the DNA matches it firmly. Some rows have no size entry. The others give once, few or many, or a class for an expanded clone.

J gene: TRBJ2-2; V gene: TRBV27; D gene: .; CDR3 length: 14; clone size: .; CDR3 DNA: TGTGCCAGCAGTTTGAGCAGGGTGACCGGGGAGCTGTTTTTT; CDR3 protein: CASSLSRVTGELFF
J gene: TRBJ1-4; V gene: TRBV5-1; D gene: .; CDR3 length: 15; clone size: .; CDR3 DNA: TGCGCCAGCAGCTTGGAAGCCAGGGTTTATGAAAAACTGTTTTTT; CDR3 protein: CASSLEARVYEKLFF
J gene: TRBJ2-5; V gene: TRBV6-2/TRBV6-3; D gene: .; CDR3 length: 14; clone size: .; CDR3 DNA: TGTGCCAGCAGTTACACCTCAGGGAAAGAGACCCAGTACTTC; CDR3 protein: CASSYTSGKETQYF
J gene: TRBJ2-7; V gene: TRBV5-4; D gene: TRBD1; CDR3 length: 14; clone size: .; CDR3 DNA: TGTGCCAGCAGCTCCGGGACAGCTTCCTACGAGCAGTACTTC; CDR3 protein: CASSSGTASYEQYF
J gene: TRBJ1-1; V gene: TRBV6-5; D gene: .; CDR3 length: 14; clone size: .; CDR3 DNA: TGTGCCAGCAGTTACCGCCCAGGTGGCACTGAAGCTTTCTTT; CDR3 protein: CASSYRPGGTEAFF
J gene: TRBJ1-6; V gene: TRBV19; D gene: TRBD1; CDR3 length: 15; clone size: few; CDR3 DNA: TGTGCCAGTAGTACCCTCGACAGGGGCAATTCACCCCTCCACTTT; CDR3 protein: CASSTLDRGNSPLHF
J gene: TRBJ2-5; V gene: TRBV3-1/TRBV3-2; D gene: TRBD2; CDR3 length: 19; clone size: .; CDR3 DNA: TGTGCCAGCAGCTCTACCCTACTAGCGGGAGTGATTAGGTTGGAGACCCAGTACTTC; CDR3 protein: CASSSTLLAGVIRLETQYF
J gene: TRBJ1-1; V gene: TRBV6-5; D gene: .; CDR3 length: 14; clone size: .; CDR3 DNA: TGTGCCGGAGGGTCGGGACCACGGAACACTGAAGCTTTCTTT; CDR3 protein: CAGGSGPRNTEAFF
J gene: TRBJ2-5; V gene: TRBV11-3; D gene: .; CDR3 length: 13; clone size: .; CDR3 DNA: TGTGCCAGCAGCTTGAGCCGGGAAGAGACCCAGTACTTC; CDR3 protein: CASSLSREETQYF
J gene: TRBJ2-5; V gene: TRBV7-2; D gene: TRBD2; CDR3 length: 17; clone size: .; CDR3 DNA: TGTGCCAGCAGCCCAACTAGCGGGAGGGCTTGGGAAGAGACCCAGTACTTC; CDR3 protein: CASSPTSGRAWEETQYF
J gene: TRBJ2-5; V gene: TRBV7-6; D gene: .; CDR3 length: 14; clone size: .; CDR3 DNA: TGTGCCAGCAGCCCCGGGACAATGAAAGAGACCCAGTACTTC; CDR3 protein: CASSPGTMKETQYF
J gene: TRBJ1-5; V gene: TRBV7-2; D gene: TRBD1; CDR3 length: 18; clone size: few; CDR3 DNA: TGTGCCAGCAGCTCAGCGATTGGGACAGGTAATAGCAATCAGCCCCAGCATTTT; CDR3 protein: CASSSAIGTGNSNQPQHF
J gene: TRBJ2-1; V gene: TRBV10-2; D gene: TRBD2; CDR3 length: 13; clone size: .; CDR3 DNA: TGCGCCAGCCGACTAGCGGGAGGAAATGAGCAGTTCTTC; CDR3 protein: CASRLAGGNEQFF
J gene: TRBJ2-1; V gene: TRBV3-1/TRBV3-2; D gene: TRBD2; CDR3 length: 15; clone size: .; CDR3 DNA: TGTGCCAGCAGCCAAGATACTAGCGGGTACAATGAGCAGTTCTTC; CDR3 protein: CASSQDTSGYNEQFF
J gene: TRBJ2-2; V gene: TRBV7-2; D gene: TRBD1; CDR3 length: 14; clone size: .; CDR3 DNA: TGTGCCAGCAGCTTAGCGAGACAGGGGAGTGGGCTGTTTTTT; CDR3 protein: CASSLARQGSGLFF
J gene: TRBJ1-1; V gene: TRBV15; D gene: .; CDR3 length: 14; clone size: .; CDR3 DNA: TGTGCCACCAGCAGATACCGGGACACCGGCCTTGCTTTCTTT; CDR3 protein: CATSRYRDTGLAFF
J gene: TRBJ2-2; V gene: TRBV27; D gene: .; CDR3 length: 17; clone size: .; CDR3 DNA: TGTGCCAGCAGTTGGTTCGCGGACACGGCGAACACCGGGGAGCTGTTTTTT; CDR3 protein: CASSWFADTANTGELFF
J gene: TRBJ2-1; V gene: TRBV19; D gene: .; CDR3 length: 14; clone size: .; CDR3 DNA: TGTGCCAGTAGTATTCAGGGTAGTCTGGTAGAGCAGTTCTTC; CDR3 protein: CASSIQGSLVEQFF
J gene: TRBJ2-2; V gene: TRBV3-1/TRBV3-2; D gene: TRBD2; CDR3 length: 16; clone size: .; CDR3 DNA: TGTGCCAGCAGACATCGACTAGCGCTAAACACCGGGGAGCTGTTTTTT; CDR3 protein: CASRHRLALNTGELFF
J gene: TRBJ2-3; V gene: TRBV5-1; D gene: .; CDR3 length: 15; clone size: .; CDR3 DNA: TGCGCCAGCAGCTTGGATGGACAGAACACAGATACGCAGTATTTT; CDR3 protein: CASSLDGQNTDTQYF
J gene: TRBJ2-1; V gene: TRBV18; D gene: TRBD1; CDR3 length: 12; clone size: .; CDR3 DNA: TGTGCCAGCTCACGAGACAGGGGTGAGCAGTTCTTC; CDR3 protein: CASSRDRGEQFF
J gene: TRBJ2-3; V gene: TRBV2; D gene: TRBD2; CDR3 length: 15; clone size: .; CDR3 DNA: TGTGCCAGCAGTGAGGGTAGCGGGAGGGCAGATACGCAGTATTTT; CDR3 protein: CASSEGSGRADTQYF
J gene: TRBJ2-5; V gene: TRBV5-1; D gene: TRBD1; CDR3 length: 14; clone size: .; CDR3 DNA: TGCGCCAGCAGCAGAGGGACAGACCAAGAGACCCAGTACTTC; CDR3 protein: CASSRGTDQETQYF
J gene: TRBJ2-1; V gene: TRBV6-6; D gene: .; CDR3 length: 12; clone size: .; CDR3 DNA: TGTGCCAGCAGTTCGACGGGTAATGAGCAGTTCTTC; CDR3 protein: CASSSTGNEQFF
J gene: TRBJ1-2; V gene: TRBV7-2; D gene: .; CDR3 length: 16; clone size: few; CDR3 DNA: TGTGCCAGCAGCTCCTTCGGGGGGCAGGGACGTTCTGGCTACACCTTC; CDR3 protein: CASSSFGGQGRSGYTF
J gene: TRBJ1-6; V gene: TRBV18; D gene: .; CDR3 length: 12; clone size: once; CDR3 DNA: TGTGCCAGCTCATCGACTGTTCGTCCCCTCCACTTT; CDR3 protein: CASSSTVRPLHF
J gene: TRBJ2-6; V gene: TRBV27; D gene: TRBD1; CDR3 length: 18; clone size: .; CDR3 DNA: TGTGCCAGCAGCCCCTCCGGGACAGGAGTCTCTGGGGCCAACGTCCTGACTTTC; CDR3 protein: CASSPSGTGVSGANVLTF
J gene: TRBJ1-4; V gene: TRBV5-6; D gene: .; CDR3 length: 15; clone size: .; CDR3 DNA: TGTGCCAGCAGCGTACCGGGACACCAGAATGAAAAACTGTTTTTT; CDR3 protein: CASSVPGHQNEKLFF
J gene: TRBJ2-1; V gene: TRBV10-3; D gene: TRBD2; CDR3 length: 19; clone size: .; CDR3 DNA: TGTGCCATCAGTGAGTACTTTGGTAAGACTAGCGGGAGCTACAATGAGCAGTTCTTC; CDR3 protein: CAISEYFGKTSGSYNEQFF
J gene: TRBJ2-1; V gene: TRBV9; D gene: TRBD1; CDR3 length: 15; clone size: .; CDR3 DNA: TGTGCCAGCAGCGTGGGACAGGGGGCCTACAATGAGCAGTTCTTC; CDR3 protein: CASSVGQGAYNEQFF
J gene: TRBJ1-5; V gene: TRBV7-2; D gene: .; CDR3 length: 14; clone size: .; CDR3 DNA: TGTGCCAGCAGCTCAAGACAGGGCAATCAGCCCCAGCATTTT; CDR3 protein: CASSSRQGNQPQHF
J gene: TRBJ2-2; V gene: TRBV4-1; D gene: TRBD2; CDR3 length: 16; clone size: few; CDR3 DNA: TGCGCCAGCAGCAAAGAGAAAGCGGGAAATACCGGGGAGCTGTTTTTT; CDR3 protein: CASSKEKAGNTGELFF
J gene: TRBJ1-5; V gene: TRBV10-2; D gene: .; CDR3 length: 14; clone size: .; CDR3 DNA: TGCGCCAGCAGTGGGAGTTATAGCAATCAGCCCCAGCATTTT; CDR3 protein: CASSGSYSNQPQHF
J gene: TRBJ2-5; V gene: TRBV7-9; D gene: TRBD1; CDR3 length: 15; clone size: .; CDR3 DNA: TGTGCCAGCAGCTCTCGCCGGACAGGGAGAGAGACCCAGTACTTC; CDR3 protein: CASSSRRTGRETQYF
J gene: TRBJ2-3; V gene: TRBV7-7; D gene: TRBD2; CDR3 length: 15; clone size: once; CDR3 DNA: TGTGCTAGCAGCTCGCAAGCGGGAGGAGCCGATACGCAGTATTTT; CDR3 protein: CASSSQAGGADTQYF
J gene: TRBJ2-2; V gene: TRBV2; D gene: TRBD2; CDR3 length: 14; clone size: once; CDR3 DNA: TGTGCCACAAAGGGACTAGCGGGCACCGGGGAGCTGTTTTTT; CDR3 protein: CATKGLAGTGELFF
J gene: TRBJ2-2; V gene: TRBV2; D gene: TRBD2; CDR3 length: 16; clone size: .; CDR3 DNA: TGTGCCAGCAGTCAACGGACTAGCGGGAGTGGCGGGGAGCTGTTTTTT; CDR3 protein: CASSQRTSGSGGELFF
J gene: TRBJ2-5; V gene: TRBV11-2; D gene: TRBD2; CDR3 length: 16; clone size: .; CDR3 DNA: TGTGCCAGCAGCTATGGACTAGCGGGGCGGGGCGAGACCCAGTACTTC; CDR3 protein: CASSYGLAGRGETQYF
J gene: TRBJ1-3; V gene: TRBV11-3; D gene: .; CDR3 length: 16; clone size: .; CDR3 DNA: TGTGCCAGCAGCTTACTGGCAGGGTTTTTTGGAAACACCATATATTTT; CDR3 protein: CASSLLAGFFGNTIYF
J gene: TRBJ2-7; V gene: TRBV24-1; D gene: TRBD2; CDR3 length: 17; clone size: .; CDR3 DNA: TGTGCCACCAGTGATTCAACACACAGCGGGCGGGAGTTCGAGCAGTACTTC; CDR3 protein: CATSDSTHSGREFEQYF
J gene: TRBJ2-1; V gene: TRBV10-3; D gene: TRBD2; CDR3 length: 16; clone size: .; CDR3 DNA: TGTGCCATCAGTGATGGTGGTACTAGCGGCTACAATGAGCAGTTCTTC; CDR3 protein: CAISDGGTSGYNEQFF
J gene: TRBJ1-2; V gene: TRBV19; D gene: .; CDR3 length: 12; clone size: .; CDR3 DNA: TGTGCCAGTAGTATGGACAGCTATGGCTACACCTTC; CDR3 protein: CASSMDSYGYTF